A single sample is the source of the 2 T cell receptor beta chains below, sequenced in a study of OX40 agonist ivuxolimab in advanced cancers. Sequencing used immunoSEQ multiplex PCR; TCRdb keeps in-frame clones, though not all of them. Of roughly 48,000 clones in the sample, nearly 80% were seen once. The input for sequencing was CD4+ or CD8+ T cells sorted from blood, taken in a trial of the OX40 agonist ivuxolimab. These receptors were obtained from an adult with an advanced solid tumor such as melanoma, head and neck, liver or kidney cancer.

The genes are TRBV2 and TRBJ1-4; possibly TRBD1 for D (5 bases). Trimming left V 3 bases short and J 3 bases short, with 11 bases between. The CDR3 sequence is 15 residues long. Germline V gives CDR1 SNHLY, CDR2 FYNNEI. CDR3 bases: TGTGCCAGCAGTGAGTTCAGGGTGGCTAATGAAAAACTGTTTTTT. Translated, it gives CASSEFRVANEKLFF.

DNA for the CDR3: TGTGCCAGCTCAATTGCGGGAGTGGTAGATACGCAGTATTTT. Residues: CASSIAGVVDTQYF. This sequence joins TRBV11-2 and TRBJ2-3, with 7 bases fitting TRBD2. CDR1 SGHAT and CDR2 FQNNGV come from the germline V gene. The ends lost 8 bases at V and 5 bases at J; junction bases unmatched: 10. The CDR3 sequence is 14 residues long.